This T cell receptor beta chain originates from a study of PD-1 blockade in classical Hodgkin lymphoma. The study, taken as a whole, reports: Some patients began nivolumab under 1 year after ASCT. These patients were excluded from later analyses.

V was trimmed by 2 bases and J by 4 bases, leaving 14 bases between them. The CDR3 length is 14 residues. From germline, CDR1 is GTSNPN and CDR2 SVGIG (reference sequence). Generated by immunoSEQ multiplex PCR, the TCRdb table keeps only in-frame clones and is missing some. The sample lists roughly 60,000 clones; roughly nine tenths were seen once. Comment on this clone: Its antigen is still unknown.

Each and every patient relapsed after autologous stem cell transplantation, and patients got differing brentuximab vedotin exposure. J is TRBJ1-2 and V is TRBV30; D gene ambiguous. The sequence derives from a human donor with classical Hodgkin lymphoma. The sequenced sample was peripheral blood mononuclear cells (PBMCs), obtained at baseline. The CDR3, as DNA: TGTGCCTGGAGTACACAGTCTCAGCGCTATGGCTACACCTTC. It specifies CAWSTQSQRYGYTF.